This T cell receptor beta chain was identified during a study of shared clonotypes between healthy human individuals. Across the whole study: Samples came from two female and a few male donors aged 18 to 49. A donor's plate count was three for CD4 naive and three for CD4 memory; CD8 naive had two and CD8 memory one. Whole-study results and caveats: Between a few donors, naive CD4 clonotypes were shared at a level of about 5%.

The repertoire was sequenced with immunoSEQ multiplex PCR; TCRdb's copy has only in-frame clones and lacks some. The profile shows about 2.1 million clones, 90% to 95% of them singletons. CDR1 and CDR2 (germline): ENHRY, SYGVKD. Trimming removed 8 bases from V and 12 bases from J, with 17 bases in between. The CDR3 extends over 12 amino acids. Concerning this clone: Its antigen is still unknown.

Naive CD8 isolation took CD45RO-negative cells positively selected for CCR7 and excluded terminally differentiated effector memory CD45RA+ cells. This receptor was taken from a man between 18 and 35 years old in good health. Some clones in this sample may be carry-over from other donors' samples. The rearrangement links TRBV10-3 to TRBJ1-3; D ambiguous. Sequenced input: naive CD8+ T cells from PBMCs. CDR3 nucleotides: TGTGCCATCCTTGGGAGCGCCGGTGGCATATATTTT. Translation: CAILGSAGGIYF.